Sequencing of this T cell receptor beta chain was carried out in a study of T cell repertoires in cytomegalovirus infection. For the study at large: Public TCR beta signatures marked donors with CMV infection and the matching HLA.

General study results and limits: HLA-C-restricted CMV clonotypes gave the most frequent clonotype in two of eight donors.

Via MiXCR, TCRdb re-called the reads, giving one row per CDR3 protein. The top ten hold around 4.1% of the sample, which has around 320,000 distinct CDR3 sequences, over 7.5% seen once. Note on this clonotype: Its antigen remains unidentified.

The sequenced sample consisted of PBMCs. The TCR originated in a human donor in good health (CMV status not recorded). Some clones in this sample may be carry-over from other donors' samples.

The chain's CDR3 is CASSYTNNQPQHF. CDR3 DNA: TGTGCCAGCAGCTATACCAACAATCAGCCCCAGCATTTT. The rearrangement joins TRBV7-2 to TRBJ1-5; no clear D gene. There are 13 residues in the CDR3. V lost 4 bases, J lost 3 bases, and 7 bases lay in between. The germline V gene has CDR1 SGHTA and CDR2 FQGNSA.